Listed here are 17 T cell receptor beta chains from one sample, sequenced in a study of T cell repertoires in cytomegalovirus infection. Each CDR3 protein gets one entry after TCRdb re-called the reads with MiXCR. The sample yields tens of thousands of distinct CDR3 sequences, about 40% seen once. Their antigens remain unidentified. The sample consisted of CD8+ T cells from cultured PBMCs, taken from culture after CMV antigen stimulation. The source is a human donor in good health (CMV status not recorded). Some clones in this sample may be carry-over from other donors' samples.

This clonotype was detected a few times. The chain carries TRBV7-9 and TRBJ1-3, with 10 bases that match TRBD1. The CDR3 length is 17 residues. V trimming: 2 bases; J trimming: 4 bases; junction bases outside the gene matches: 8. Germline CDR1 and CDR2: SEHNR and FQNEAQ (reference sequence). CDR3 region: CASSLLGTGAGGNTIYF. The CDR3 DNA is TGTGCCAGCAGCTTACTGGGGACAGGGGCCGGAGGAAACACCATATATTTT.

This chain links TRBV7-2 with TRBJ2-7; 8 bases match TRBD1. The V gene end was trimmed by 4 bases and the J gene end by 3 bases; junction bases not matched to a gene: 5. There are 14 residues in the CDR3. CDR1 is SGHTA, CDR2 FQGNSA, per germline. The CDR3 DNA is TGTGCCAGCAGCTCCGGACAGGGACACTACGAGCAGTACTTC. Its translation: CASSSGQGHYEQYF.

The chain carries TRBV29-1 and TRBJ2-3; D perhaps matches TRBD1 (5 bases). V was cut by 3 bases and J by 6 bases, with 13 bases left in between. The CDR3 has 13 amino acids. The germline V gene encodes CDR1 SQVTM and CDR2 ANQGSEA. CDR3 nucleotides: TGCAGCGTTGATCGGACCGCAGGGGATACGCAGTATTTT. Translated: CSVDRTAGDTQYF.

In this sample, this clonotype turned up a few times. The rearrangement uses TRBV27 and TRBJ2-1, with 13 bases matching TRBD2. This CDR3 comprises 14 residues. CDR1 is MNHEY and CDR2 is SMNVEV in the germline V gene (reference sequence). V shed 10 bases and J 8 bases; nucleotides not matched to a gene: 8. Written as DNA, the CDR3 is TGTGCCACCCACGGACTAGCGGGAGATCATGAGCAGTTCTTC. It codes for CATHGLAGDHEQFF.

The chain's CDR3 is CASRYPREVDTEAFF. CDR3 coding DNA: TGTGCCAGCAGATACCCCCGGGAGGTGGACACTGAAGCTTTCTTT. The chain couples TRBV6-6 to TRBJ1-1; D call uncertain. CDR3 size: 15 residues. The V gene lost 6 bases and the J gene lost 3 bases, with 17 bases spanning the gap. Germline V gene lookup returns CDR1 MNHNY and CDR2 SVGAGI (reference sequence).

This clonotype has only a few counts. J is TRBJ2-1 and V is TRBV4-1, with D unclear. Trimming stripped 1 base from V and 4 bases from J, with 8 bases between. Germline assignment: CDR1 MGHRA and CDR2 YSYEKL. CDR3 length equals 14 residues. The CDR3 loop reads CASSQGEAYNEQFF. CDR3 nucleotide sequence: TGCGCCAGCAGCCAAGGTGAAGCATACAATGAGCAGTTCTTC.

This clonotype has only a few counts. The chain has TRBV7-2 and TRBJ1-2, with TRBD1 identical over 7 bases. Germline V gene data show CDR1 as SGHTA and CDR2 as FQGNSA. The CDR3 contains 14 residues. Germline trimming cut 4 bases from V and 0 bases from J; bases unmatched to any gene: 2. The CDR3 sequence: CASSSGQANYGYTF. As DNA, the CDR3 is TGTGCCAGCAGCTCCGGACAGGCTAACTATGGCTACACCTTC.

In DNA, the CDR3 is TGTGCCAGCAGTGATCCCAGGACAGGGCTGAAGTACGAGCAGTACTTC. It translates to CASSDPRTGLKYEQYF. The chain uses TRBV2 and TRBJ2-7, with 8 nucleotides matching TRBD1. CDR3 length equals 16 residues. The junction had 11 bases not matched to a gene; V was cut back by 3 bases and J by 4 bases. Germline V gives CDR1 SNHLY, CDR2 FYNNEI. Using reference TRBV2 and TRBJ2-7 for the parts outside the CDR3, the full variable domain is EPEVTQTPSHQVTQMGQEVILRCVPISNHLYFYWYRQILGQKVEFLVSFYNNEISEKSEIFDDQFSVERPDGSNFTLKIRSTKLEDSAMYFCASSDPRTGLKYEQYFGPGTRLTVT.

J is TRBJ2-3 and V is TRBV7-3; 9 bases match TRBD2. Unmatched junction bases numbered 5, after V lost 6 bases and J lost 4 bases. Germline CDR1 reads SGHTA; CDR2 reads FQGTGA. This CDR3 has 14 residues. The chain's CDR3 is CASSLSGGADTQYF. Here the CDR3 DNA reads TGTGCCAGCAGTCTTAGCGGGGGCGCAGATACGCAGTATTTT.

The chain links TRBV7-2 to TRBJ2-7; D is possibly TRBD1 (6 bases). The V and J ends lost 3 bases and 2 bases respectively, with 8 bases between them. CDR3 length: 13 residues. The V gene's germline CDR1 is SGHTA and CDR2 FQGNSA. CDR3 sequence reads: CASSFNRAYEQYF. In nucleotides, the CDR3 is TGTGCCAGCAGCTTCAACAGGGCCTACGAGCAGTACTTC.

This clonotype came up many times. This chain uses TRBV2 with TRBJ2-7, with TRBD1 matching 8 bases. With 6 bases clipped from V and 2 bases from J, the junction kept 9 bases outside the gene matches. Germline CDR1 SNHLY, CDR2 FYNNEI. CDR3 size: 15 residues. This CDR3 is CASRSTGDNAYEQYF. As DNA, the CDR3 is TGTGCCAGCAGGTCGACAGGGGATAATGCCTACGAGCAGTACTTC. The full variable domain, rest sourced from reference TRBV2 and TRBJ2-7, is EPEVTQTPSHQVTQMGQEVILRCVPISNHLYFYWYRQILGQKVEFLVSFYNNEISEKSEIFDDQFSVERPDGSNFTLKIRSTKLEDSAMYFCASRSTGDNAYEQYFGPGTRLTVT.

In its sample, this clonotype was seen a few times. The chain recombines TRBV6-6 with TRBJ2-3, with D unclear. The CDR3 length is 12 residues. V lost 7 bases and J lost 3, with 8 bases in between. CDR1 MNHNY and CDR2 SVGAGI come from the germline V gene (reference sequence). CDR3 DNA: TGTGCCAGCAATCGGGCGACAGATACGCAGTATTTT. Protein product: CASNRATDTQYF.

The chain couples TRBV15 to TRBJ1-4; D is unclear. This CDR3 spans 14 amino acids. V lost 7 bases to trimming and J lost 0 bases, with 9 bases between them. From germline, CDR1 is LNHNV and CDR2 YYDKDF (reference sequence). CDR3: CATKETPTNEKLFF. The CDR3 nucleotides read TGTGCCACCAAAGAAACACCAACTAATGAAAAACTGTTTTTT.

The chain has TRBV10-3 and TRBJ1-5; D gene ambiguous. Trimming removed 7 bases at V and 5 bases at J, with 15 bases between. CDR3 length: 14 amino acids. Germline CDR1 reads ENHRY; CDR2 reads SYGVKD. The CDR3 reads CAIKGIGEDQPQHF. CDR3 in DNA: TGTGCCATCAAGGGAATAGGTGAAGATCAGCCCCAGCATTTT.

The rearrangement joins TRBV4-3 to TRBJ2-3; D gene uncertain. Germline-derived CDR1 and CDR2 are LGHNA and YSLEER. The V end lost 0 bases, the J end lost 0 bases, and 13 bases lay between the germline ends. This CDR3 comprises 17 residues. CDR3 loop: CASSQDPVSTSTDTQYF. The CDR3 bases are TGCGCCAGCAGCCAAGATCCGGTCTCCACTAGCACAGATACGCAGTATTTT.

The chain links TRBV20-1 to TRBJ2-7; a weak D match, TRBD1 (5 bases). V was clipped by 4 bases and J by 2 bases, with 9 bases between them. The CDR3 length is 12 residues. Germline assignment: CDR1 DFQATT and CDR2 SNEGSKA (reference sequence). The CDR3 nucleotides are TGCAGTGCTATGAAGGGGACCTACGAGCAGTACTTC. Residues: CSAMKGTYEQYF.

This clonotype is a singleton in its sample. V is TRBV6-8 and J is TRBJ2-1, with D perhaps matching TRBD2 (6 bases). The CDR3 spans 16 residues. Germline lookup yields CDR1 MNHGY and CDR2 SAAAGT. Trimming cost V 6 bases and J 0 bases, with 15 bases left between them. The DNA of the CDR3 is TGTGCCAGCAGCCGGACGGGGGTTTACTCCTACAATGAGCAGTTCTTC. Encoded protein: CASSRTGVYSYNEQFF.